This passage covers 27 T cell receptor beta chains from one sample sequenced in a study of shared clonotypes between healthy human individuals. Profiling relied on immunoSEQ multiplex PCR, and the TCRdb table lists in-frame clones only, not all of them. The sample consists of around 990,000 clones, 70% to 80% of them appearing once. Sample: memory CD4+ T cells from PBMCs. Described subset: CD45RA-negative fraction. These receptors were collected from a man younger than 35 in good health. Some clones in this sample may be carry-over from other donors' samples.

With regard to this clone: Other DNA sequences in the sample encode the same CDR3. The chain combines TRBV5-6 with TRBJ2-7; D not certain. CDR1 is SGHDT, CDR2 YYEEEE, per germline. V lost 0 bases to trimming and J lost 1 base, with 8 bases between them. This CDR3 is 14 amino acids long. The CDR3 sequence: CASSLDRISYEQYF. The CDR3 DNA follows: TGTGCCAGCAGCTTGGACCGGATTTCCTACGAGCAGTACTTC.

The V call is TRBV4-1, the J call TRBJ1-4; TRBD1 aligns across 7 bases. This CDR3 is built from 15 residues. Germline CDR1 is MGHRA and CDR2 is YSYEKL. The ends lost 4 bases at V and 5 bases at J; junction bases unmatched: 7. The CDR3 DNA is TGCGCCAGCAGCCCGACAGGGACGGGAAATGAAAAACTGTTTTTT. Protein sequence: CASSPTGTGNEKLFF.

This clone was seen a few times. The rearrangement joins TRBV11-2 to TRBJ1-3; possibly TRBD1 for D (5 bases). Germline CDR1 reads SGHAT; CDR2 reads FQNNGV. This CDR3 has 13 amino acids. Between the trimmed V and J ends, which lost 5 bases and 6 bases, there was a span of 11 bases. The CDR3 loop is CASSPGQINTIYF. The CDR3 bases are TGTGCCAGCAGCCCTGGACAAATAAACACCATATATTTT.

In this sample, this clone turned up once. Other DNA sequences from this sample encode an identical CDR3 as well. The chain recombines TRBV5-4 with TRBJ2-1; D unclear. The germline V gene encodes CDR1 SGHNT and CDR2 YYREEE (reference sequence). The CDR3 contains 13 residues. V was pared by 0 bases and J by 6 bases, with 7 bases between. CDR3 DNA sequence: TGTGCCAGCAGCTTGGTGGGGTTCAATGAGCAGTTCTTC. Translation gives CASSLVGFNEQFF.

The rearrangement joins TRBV15 to TRBJ2-1; D is uncertain. The CDR3 has 11 amino acids. CDR1 and CDR2 (germline): LNHNV, YYDKDF (reference sequence). The V gene lost 0 bases and the J gene lost 7 bases, with 1 base spanning the gap. CDR3 sequence: CATSRENEQFF. The CDR3 bases are TGTGCCACCAGCAGAGAGAATGAGCAGTTCTTC.

V gene TRBV15 combines with J gene TRBJ1-1; D might be TRBD1 (6 bases). Germline CDR1 LNHNV, CDR2 YYDKDF (reference sequence). There are 14 residues in the CDR3. V was pared by 1 base and J by 8 bases, with 14 bases between. CDR3 in amino acids: CATSRAGDGMEAFF. DNA of the CDR3: TGTGCCACCAGCAGAGCAGGGGACGGGATGGAAGCTTTCTTT.

V is TRBV5-1 and J is TRBJ1-2, with 8 bases matching TRBD1. This CDR3 has 16 amino acids. CDR1 and CDR2 from the germline V gene are SGHRS and YFSETQ. The V gene end was trimmed by 0 bases and the J gene end by 2 bases; junction bases not matched to a gene: 6. This chain's CDR3 is CASSLDGQGRNYGYTF. The CDR3, as DNA: TGCGCCAGCAGCTTGGATGGACAGGGTAGGAACTATGGCTACACCTTC. Full variable domain (remainder filled in from reference TRBV5-1 and TRBJ1-2): KAGVTQTPRYLIKTRGQQVTLSCSPISGHRSVSWYQQTPGQGLQFLFEYFSETQRNKGNFPGRFSGRQFSNSRSEMNVSTLELGDSALYLCASSLDGQGRNYGYTFGSGTRLTVV.

This clone was seen repeatedly, ten times or more. The same CDR3 is also encoded by other DNA sequences in this sample. The chain has TRBV28 and TRBJ2-3; 10 nucleotides match TRBD2. The CDR3 is 13 residues long. Germline V gives CDR1 MDHEN, CDR2 SYDVKM. With 10 bases clipped from V and 1 base from J, the junction kept 2 bases outside the gene matches. CDR3 sequence (DNA): TGTGCCATCCTAGCGGGAGGCACAGATACGCAGTATTTT. Residues: CAILAGGTDTQYF.

The V and J genes are TRBV10-3 and TRBJ1-6, with 8 bases identical to TRBD1. The CDR3 runs 14 residues. Trimming at V came to 2 bases and at J to 9 bases, leaving 3 bases not matched to a gene. The V gene's germline CDR1 is ENHRY and CDR2 SYGVKD. As DNA, the CDR3 is TGTGCCATCAGTGAGAGGACAGGGATTTCACCCCTCCACTTT. Translated, it gives CAISERTGISPLHF.

The gene calls are TRBV5-4 and TRBJ2-5; TRBD1 aligns across 7 bases. The CDR3 sequence is 14 residues long. The germline gives CDR1 SGHNT, CDR2 YYREEE (reference sequence). Trimming at V came to 5 bases and at J to 2 bases, leaving 6 bases not matched to a gene. For the CDR3, the DNA is TGTGCCAGCAGGGATGACAGGGTTCAAGAGACCCAGTACTTC. The encoded protein is CASRDDRVQETQYF.

This chain links TRBV2 with TRBJ2-7; no definite D call. Germline CDR1 is SNHLY and CDR2 is FYNNEI. V shed 3 bases and J shed 1 base, with 10 bases lying between them. The CDR3 has 14 amino acids. DNA for the CDR3: TGTGCCAGCAGTGAGCATTTTAGTTCCTACGAGCAGTACTTC. As protein: CASSEHFSSYEQYF.

The chain is built from TRBV5-6 and TRBJ2-3; 8 bases fit TRBD1. Trimming at V came to 2 bases and at J to 8 bases, leaving 13 bases not matched to a gene. CDR1 is SGHDT, CDR2 YYEEEE, per germline. This CDR3 has 16 residues. The CDR3 region is CASSFAGTGLWGTQYF. CDR3 bases: TGTGCCAGCAGCTTCGCTGGGACAGGTCTATGGGGTACGCAGTATTTT.

There are a few counts of this clone. The sample carries other DNA sequences with the same CDR3. J is TRBJ1-4 and V is TRBV7-9; TRBD1 matches at 10 bases. The germline V gene encodes CDR1 SEHNR and CDR2 FQNEAQ (reference sequence). With V trimmed by 5 bases and J by 6 bases, 3 bases remained unmatched. The CDR3 loop spans 14 amino acids. The DNA for the CDR3 is TGTGCCAGCAGCCCGGGGACAGGGGATGAAAAACTGTTTTTT. The encoded protein is CASSPGTGDEKLFF.

This sequence joins TRBV7-8 and TRBJ2-5, with 9 bases that match TRBD2. J gave up 10 bases and V 5 bases, and 8 bases lay outside the gene matches. The CDR3 is made up of 13 amino acids. CDR1 is SGHVS, CDR2 FQNEAQ, per germline. The CDR3 coding sequence is TGTGCCAGCAGCCAACAGACTAGCGGCATCCAGTACTTC. It is translated as CASSQQTSGIQYF. Full variable domain (missing parts from reference TRBV7-8 and TRBJ2-5): GAGVSQSPRYKVAKRGQDVALRCDPISGHVSLFWYQQALGQGPEFLTYFQNEAQLDKSGLPSDRFFAERPEGSVSTLKIQRTQQEDSAVYLCASSQQTSGIQYFGPGTRLLVL.

This chain connects TRBV14 to TRBJ1-4; D not certain. Germline CDR1 and CDR2: SGHDN and FVKESK. The CDR3 is made up of 13 amino acids. The V and J ends lost 1 base and 4 bases respectively, with 4 bases between them. This chain's CDR3 is CASSQGGNEKLFF. DNA for the CDR3: TGTGCCAGCAGCCAAGGGGGTAATGAAAAACTGTTTTTT. Full variable domain (remainder filled in from reference TRBV14 and TRBJ1-4): EAGVTQFPSHSVIEKGQTVTLRCDPISGHDNLYWYRRVMGKEIKFLLHFVKESKQDESGMPNNRFLAERTGGTYSTLKVQPAELEDSGVYFCASSQGGNEKLFFGSGTQLSVL.

The chain employs TRBV28 and TRBJ2-5; TRBD1 aligns across 8 bases. The CDR3 contains 16 residues. J gave up 2 bases and V 4 bases, and 9 bases lay outside the gene matches. Germline V gene lookup returns CDR1 MDHEN and CDR2 SYDVKM. The CDR3 nucleotides are TGTGCCAGCAGTTCAAACGACAGGGGCCGACAAGAGACCCAGTACTTC. It is translated as CASSSNDRGRQETQYF.

Remarks on this clone: This same CDR3 is encoded by further DNA sequences in the sample. The J gene is TRBJ2-5, the V gene TRBV7-3; D is uncertain. The germline CDR1 and CDR2 sequences are SGHTA and FQGTGA. Trimming removed 1 base from V and 5 bases from J, with 5 bases in between. The CDR3 has 12 amino acids. The CDR3 sequence: CASSLIGETQYF. As DNA, the CDR3 is TGTGCCAGCAGCTTAATTGGGGAGACCCAGTACTTC. Variable domain in full (rest from reference TRBV7-3 and TRBJ2-5): GAGVSQTPSNKVTEKGKYVELRCDPISGHTALYWYRQSLGQGPEFLIYFQGTGAADDSGLPNDRFFAVRPEGSVSTLKIQRTERGDSAVYLCASSLIGETQYFGPGTRLLVL.

The gene calls are TRBV28 and TRBJ2-1, with D possibly matching TRBD2 (6 bases). V was pared by 3 bases and J by 9 bases, with 15 bases between. In germline, CDR1 is MDHEN, CDR2 SYDVKM. This CDR3 region has 14 residues. The CDR3 is CASSLDRPGGEQFF. DNA of the CDR3: TGTGCCAGCAGTTTGGACCGGCCCGGGGGTGAGCAGTTCTTC.

The chain recombines TRBV7-3 with TRBJ2-7; 9 bases map to TRBD1. This CDR3 is built from 15 residues. The germline gives CDR1 SGHTA, CDR2 FQGTGA. Trimming removed 6 bases from V and 2 bases from J; junction bases left unmatched: 8. The CDR3: CASSPGTGRTYEQYF. The CDR3 DNA follows: TGTGCCAGCAGTCCGGGGACAGGGAGGACCTACGAGCAGTACTTC. Filled out from reference TRBV7-3 and TRBJ2-7, the complete variable domain reads GAGVSQTPSNKVTEKGKYVELRCDPISGHTALYWYRQSLGQGPEFLIYFQGTGAADDSGLPNDRFFAVRPEGSVSTLKIQRTERGDSAVYLCASSPGTGRTYEQYFGPGTRLTVT.

The rearrangement links TRBV19 to TRBJ1-1; D remains ambiguous. CDR3 length: 13 residues. The germline V gene has CDR1 LNHDA and CDR2 SQIVND (reference sequence). Trimming removed 3 bases at V and 4 bases at J, with 9 bases between. CDR3 sequence reads: CASSIPRSTEAFF. CDR3 nucleotides: TGTGCCAGTAGTATTCCCCGGTCCACTGAAGCTTTCTTT.

Note on this clone: Other DNA variants within this sample encode the same CDR3. The chain is built from TRBV7-2 and TRBJ2-3; D may match TRBD1 or TRBD2 (5 bases each). Germline CDR1 and CDR2: SGHTA and FQGNSA. The CDR3 spans 15 residues. Trimming took off 3 bases at V and 0 bases at J, with 10 bases between the two ends. CDR3 sequence reads: CASSLGVTSTDTQYF. The CDR3, as DNA: TGTGCCAGCAGCTTGGGGGTGACGAGCACAGATACGCAGTATTTT. Full variable domain (rest looked up from reference TRBV7-2 and TRBJ2-3): GAGVSQSPSNKVTEKGKDVELRCDPISGHTALYWYRQSLGQGLEFLIYFQGNSAPDKSGLPSDRFSAERTGGSVSTLTIQRTQQEDSAVYLCASSLGVTSTDTQYFGPGTRLTVL.

CDR3 residues: CASSVIGRRGYTF. CDR3 nucleotides: TGTGCCAGCAGCGTGATAGGGCGGAGGGGCTACACCTTC. The chain links TRBV5-8 to TRBJ1-2; D remains unclear. The CDR3 is made up of 13 amino acids. Germline CDR1 SGHTS, CDR2 YDEGEE. Trimming cost V 4 bases and J 8 bases, with 15 bases left between them. Combining the CDR3 with reference TRBV5-8 and TRBJ1-2 gives the whole variable domain EAGVTQSPTHLIKTRGQQATLRCSPISGHTSVYWYQQALGLGLQFLLWYDEGEERNRGNFPPRFSGRQFPNYSSELNVNALELEDSALYLCASSVIGRRGYTFGSGTRLTVV.

The table lists this clone with a few counts. The CDR3 DNA reads TGTGCCAGCTCCAGACAGGCAGGCAATCAGCCCCAGCATTTT. Translation: CASSRQAGNQPQHF. The V gene is TRBV6-5, the J gene TRBJ1-5, with D perhaps matching TRBD1 (6 bases). Looked up from germline, CDR1 is MNHEY and CDR2 is SVGAGI. V was cut by 8 bases and J by 2 bases, with 13 bases left in between. The CDR3 length is 14 residues.

The rearrangement uses TRBV11-2 and TRBJ2-3; 8 bases agree with TRBD1. The CDR3 spans 16 residues. V shed 1 base and J 2 bases; nucleotides not matched to a gene: 5. The germline CDR1 and CDR2 sequences are SGHAT and FQNNGV. CDR3 sequence reads: CASSLGDRGYTDTQYF. In nucleotides, the CDR3 is TGTGCCAGCAGCTTAGGAGACAGGGGATACACAGATACGCAGTATTTT.

The rearrangement uses TRBV7-2 and TRBJ2-1; D might be TRBD2 (5 bases). Looked up from germline, CDR1 is SGHTA and CDR2 is FQGNSA. The V end was cut by 1 base, the J end by 9 bases, with 10 bases between. This CDR3 region has 13 residues. The CDR3 here is CASSLDLGSEQFF. The DNA of the CDR3 is TGTGCCAGCAGCTTAGACCTGGGGAGTGAGCAGTTCTTC.

This rearrangement joins TRBV18 to TRBJ1-2; D gene unclear. Trimming took off 2 bases at V and 3 bases at J, with 7 bases between the two ends. Germline-derived CDR1 and CDR2 are KGHSH and LQKENI. The CDR3 consists of 13 residues. The CDR3 here is CASSPRHDYGYTF. As DNA, the CDR3 is TGTGCCAGCTCACCAAGACACGACTATGGCTACACCTTC. The complete variable domain, with remaining parts taken from reference TRBV18 and TRBJ1-2, reads NAGVMQNPRHLVRRRGQEARLRCSPMKGHSHVYWYRQLPEEGLKFMVYLQKENIIDESGMPKERFSAEFPKEGPSILRIQQVVRGDSAAYFCASSPRHDYGYTFGSGTRLTVV.

This clone was counted once. In the same sample, other DNA sequences code for this CDR3. CDR3 DNA sequence: TGTGCCTGGTCTCCTGGACTAGCGGGATACGAGCAGTACTTC. It is translated as CAWSPGLAGYEQYF. This rearrangement joins TRBV30 to TRBJ2-7; TRBD2 matches at 12 bases. CDR1 GTSNPN and CDR2 SVGIG come from the germline V gene (reference sequence). CDR3 length equals 14 residues. V gave up 5 bases and J gave up 4 bases; unmatched junction bases: 6.